The 29 T cell receptor beta chains in this list originate from one sample, sequenced in a study of blood T cells in healthy people across ages. The authors ran a second PCR of 7 to 11 cycles using a sample-barcoded 5' primer and a J-beta primer mix. TCRdb analysed the 5' RACE reads with MiXCR anew, one entry per CDR3 protein. The sample lists over a million distinct CDR3 sequences; about 25% were seen once. These data also featured in a second study, about T cells of mothers and their children.

The sequenced material came from blood. The receptors were gathered from a girl aged 2 to 9 in good health.

Written as DNA, the CDR3 is TGTGCCAGCAGCTTAAGGCATATGAACACTGAAGCTTTCTTT. Its translation: CASSLRHMNTEAFF. V gene TRBV7-3 combines with J gene TRBJ1-1; no reliable D call. The V gene lost 1 base and the J gene lost 0 bases, with 6 bases spanning the gap. Germline V CDR1 and CDR2: SGHTA, FQGTGA. The CDR3 totals 14 residues.

The chain recombines TRBV29-1 with TRBJ2-7; TRBD1 matches at 7 bases. The CDR3 has 16 residues. Germline V CDR1 and CDR2: SQVTM, ANQGSEA. V gave up 0 bases and J gave up 1 base; unmatched junction bases: 9. CDR3 in amino acids: CSVEDNRGGGSYEQYF. The CDR3 region has the DNA TGCAGCGTTGAAGACAACAGGGGTGGGGGTTCCTACGAGCAGTACTTC.

This clonotype came up a few times. The rearrangement joins TRBV3-1 to TRBJ2-7; D remains ambiguous. The CDR3 runs to 14 residues. Germline CDR1 reads LGHDT; CDR2 reads YNNKEL (reference sequence). V was trimmed by 0 bases and J by 3 bases, leaving 9 bases between them. Written as DNA, the CDR3 is TGTGCCAGCAGCCAAGATAGATCCCACTACGAGCAGTACTTC. It specifies CASSQDRSHYEQYF.

The chain joins TRBV4-1 to TRBJ2-2; 7 bases are a match to TRBD1. CDR1 MGHRA and CDR2 YSYEKL come from the germline V gene. The CDR3 sequence is 17 residues long. V lost 1 base to trimming and J lost 4 bases; unmatched junction nucleotides: 9. The CDR3 spells CASSQVSGQALTGELFF. The DNA of the CDR3 is TGCGCCAGCAGCCAAGTGTCCGGACAGGCTCTCACCGGGGAGCTGTTTTTT.

V and J are TRBV5-1 and TRBJ1-2, with TRBD1 matching over 9 bases. The junction had 9 bases not matched to a gene; V was cut back by 0 bases and J by 12 bases. CDR1 is SGHRS and CDR2 is YFSETQ in the germline V gene. The CDR3 spans 14 residues. CDR3 DNA sequence: TGCGCCAGCAGCTTGGAATGGGACAGGGAAGGCCACACCTTC. Protein product: CASSLEWDREGHTF.

The table lists this clonotype with a few counts. For the CDR3, the DNA is TGTGCCAGCAGCTTGGTTTATAGGAATGAGCAGTTCTTC. It encodes CASSLVYRNEQFF. V and J are TRBV5-6 and TRBJ2-1; D gene unclear. Germline V lookup: CDR1 SGHDT, CDR2 YYEEEE. This CDR3 spans 13 amino acids. V was clipped by 0 bases and J by 7 bases, with 8 bases between them.

V gene TRBV6-6 combines with J gene TRBJ1-5; D might be TRBD1 (5 bases). CDR3 size: 14 residues. The germline V gene encodes CDR1 MNHNY and CDR2 SVGAGI (reference sequence). Between the trimmed V and J ends, which lost 0 bases and 8 bases, there was a span of 11 bases. In DNA form, the CDR3 reads TGTGCCAGCAGTTACTCCGGGGCCCTCGAGCCCCAGCATTTT. It codes for CASSYSGALEPQHF.

This clonotype was detected only a few times. The chain carries TRBV29-1 and TRBJ2-6, with no clear D. Trimming took 4 bases from V and 2 from J, leaving 12 bases between them. Germline loops: CDR1 SQVTM, CDR2 ANQGSEA. The CDR3 loop spans 15 amino acids. CDR3: CSVGDSRTGANVLTF. CDR3 sequence (DNA): TGCAGCGTTGGGGATTCAAGGACTGGGGCCAACGTCCTGACTTTC.

The chain is built from TRBV5-1 and TRBJ2-2; D gene ambiguous. V lost 4 bases and J 2 bases, leaving 15 bases between the germline ends. The CDR3 consists of 16 residues. The germline gives CDR1 SGHRS, CDR2 YFSETQ. CDR3 sequence (DNA): TGCGCCAGCAGCCGGGCCGGGCCAACCAACACCGGGGAGCTGTTTTTT. Protein: CASSRAGPTNTGELFF.

This clonotype has a handful of counts. The V and J genes are TRBV19 and TRBJ2-1; no firm D call. The CDR3 has 16 residues. V lost 3 bases, J lost 2 bases, and 14 bases lay in between. Germline-derived CDR1 and CDR2 are LNHDA and SQIVND (reference sequence). CDR3 protein: CASSIGLGSAYNEQFF. CDR3 DNA sequence: TGTGCCAGTAGTATTGGTCTGGGGTCAGCCTACAATGAGCAGTTCTTC.

V gene TRBV5-1 combines with J gene TRBJ2-4; D possibly uses TRBD1 or TRBD2 (6 bases each). Germline V gene data show CDR1 as SGHRS and CDR2 as YFSETQ. The CDR3 runs to 15 residues. With 3 bases removed from V and 6 bases from J, the gap between germline ends came to 16 bases. This chain's CDR3 is CASSSVLGGGNIQYF. DNA for the CDR3: TGCGCCAGCAGCTCGGTTTTGGGGGGCGGAAACATTCAGTACTTC.

This clonotype was observed a handful of times. V usage is TRBV28 and J usage is TRBJ2-5, with TRBD1 identical over 7 bases. The CDR3 extends over 14 amino acids. CDR1 MDHEN and CDR2 SYDVKM come from the germline V gene. V shed 6 bases and J 5 bases; nucleotides not matched to a gene: 9. CDR3 loop: CASRYTGTVETQYF. For the CDR3, the DNA is TGTGCCAGCAGATATACCGGGACAGTGGAGACCCAGTACTTC.

The rearrangement uses TRBV6-6 and TRBJ1-2, with TRBD1 as a possible D gene (6 bases). Germline CDR1 and CDR2: MNHNY and SVGAGI (reference sequence). V lost 5 bases and J 5 bases, leaving 15 bases between the germline ends. This CDR3 comprises 14 residues. CDR3 region: CASSIGQPLYGYTF. CDR3 nucleotides: TGTGCCAGCAGTATCGGACAGCCTCTATATGGCTACACCTTC.

The chain carries TRBV5-1 and TRBJ2-5; TRBD2 aligns across 13 bases. The CDR3 totals 17 residues. V dropped 2 bases and J dropped 2; count of bases not matched to a gene: 6. Germline V gene data show CDR1 as SGHRS and CDR2 as YFSETQ. The CDR3 coding sequence is TGCGCCAGCAGCTTAGAACTAGCGGGGGGGCGGCAAGAGACCCAGTACTTC. It codes for CASSLELAGGRQETQYF. The complete variable domain, with remaining parts taken from reference TRBV5-1 and TRBJ2-5, reads KAGVTQTPRYLIKTRGQQVTLSCSPISGHRSVSWYQQTPGQGLQFLFEYFSETQRNKGNFPGRFSGRQFSNSRSEMNVSTLELGDSALYLCASSLELAGGRQETQYFGPGTRLLVL.

A remark on this clonotype: Sequence at one end of the junction differs from germline and may be a read error. V and J are TRBV7-3 and TRBJ2-1, with a possible D match to TRBD2 (5 bases). The germline V gene has CDR1 SGHTA and CDR2 FQGTGA. The CDR3 runs to 13 residues. The CDR3 coding sequence is TGTGCCAGCAGCTTAACGATATCCTACGAGCGGTACTTC. Encoded protein: CASSLTISYERYF.

The chain uses TRBV12-3 or TRBV12-4 and TRBJ2-1; D gene uncertain. Trimming removed 4 bases from V and 6 bases from J, with 10 bases in between. The CDR3 is made up of 13 amino acids. The CDR3 loop reads CASSSWPSNEQFF. The CDR3 region has the DNA TGTGCCAGCAGTTCTTGGCCATCCAATGAGCAGTTCTTC.

CDR3 in amino acids: CSVEWGWEAFF. The CDR3 region has the DNA TGCAGCGTTGAATGGGGGTGGGAAGCTTTCTTT. The chain links TRBV29-1 to TRBJ1-1; weak D call: TRBD1 (5 bases). V was shortened by 2 bases and J by 8 bases, with 9 bases between the two germline ends. The germline V gene has CDR1 SQVTM and CDR2 ANQGSEA. CDR3 length: 11 amino acids.

Notes on this clonotype: A read error may produce the germline difference seen at one junction end. This chain connects TRBV7-9 to TRBJ2-7; 7 bases are shared with TRBD1. The CDR3 length is 14 residues. The germline V gene encodes CDR1 SEHNR and CDR2 FQNEAQ (reference sequence). In nucleotides, the CDR3 is TGTGCCGGCAGCTCAACGGGACAGCCCTACGAGCAGTACTTC. This sequence encodes CAGSSTGQPYEQYF.

This clonotype was counted only a few times. This chain connects TRBV29-1 to TRBJ2-5, with D perhaps matching TRBD1 or TRBD2 (6 bases each). The last part of the DNA fits TRBJ2-1 better; the J call may be wrong. CDR1 is SQVTM, CDR2 ANQGSEA, per germline. This CDR3 comprises 11 residues. CDR3 protein: CSAEKGGEQFF. The CDR3 nucleotides read TGCAGCGCCGAAAAAGGGGGGGAGCAGTTCTTC.

This sequence joins TRBV5-1 and TRBJ2-1; no firm D call. The CDR3 contains 16 residues. The V and J ends lost 3 bases and 4 bases respectively, with 17 bases between them. Germline CDR1 and CDR2: SGHRS and YFSETQ. CDR3 residues: CASSSGDSLSYNEQFF. DNA of the CDR3: TGCGCCAGCAGCTCCGGAGACTCCCTTTCTTACAATGAGCAGTTCTTC.

CDR3 region: CASSFSPDGYTF. Written as DNA, the CDR3 is TGTGCCAGCAGTTTTAGCCCGGATGGCTACACCTTC. The chain combines TRBV12-3 or TRBV12-4 with TRBJ1-2, with no clear D. The CDR3 has 12 residues. Trimming left V 3 bases short and J 6 bases short, with 8 bases between.

V gene TRBV14 combines with J gene TRBJ2-3, with D hard to call. Between the trimmed V and J ends, which lost 0 bases and 12 bases, there was a span of 19 bases. CDR1 is SGHDN and CDR2 is FVKESK in the germline V gene. The CDR3 is 15 amino acids. The CDR3, as DNA: TGTGCCAGCAGCCAAGATTTAATTGGCGTAGGGATTCAGTATTTT. This gives the protein CASSQDLIGVGIQYF.

This clonotype was counted a few times. The rearrangement uses TRBV20-1 and TRBJ2-5, with a possible D match to TRBD2 (6 bases). Germline CDR1 is DFQATT and CDR2 is SNEGSKA (reference sequence). The V and J ends lost 3 bases and 5 bases respectively, with 16 bases between them. The CDR3 extends over 14 amino acids. The CDR3 nucleotides read TGCAGTGCTAGGGAGGGGCTTGTTCGGGAGACCCAGTACTTC. Its protein is CSAREGLVRETQYF.

This clonotype came up once. The V call is TRBV9, the J call TRBJ2-7, with TRBD2 as a possible D gene (5 bases). This CDR3 has 15 amino acids. Trimming took off 2 bases at V and 6 bases at J, with 18 bases between the two ends. CDR1 is SGDLS and CDR2 is YYNGEE in the germline V gene. CDR3 nucleotides: TGTGCCAGCAGCGTTAAAGGACTCGCCTTTGCCGAGCAGTACTTC. As protein: CASSVKGLAFAEQYF.

The rearrangement links TRBV6-1 to TRBJ2-3; D uncertain. Trimming cost V 1 base and J 2 bases, with 7 bases left between them. The CDR3 has 14 amino acids. Germline lookup yields CDR1 MNHNS and CDR2 SASEGT. The CDR3, as DNA: TGTGCCAGCAGTGAAGGGACGTACACAGATACGCAGTATTTT. Amino acids: CASSEGTYTDTQYF.

The count of this clonotype is one. This chain uses TRBV6-1 with TRBJ1-2; D gene ambiguous. This CDR3 has 17 amino acids. Germline CDR1 is MNHNS and CDR2 is SASEGT. V shed 0 bases and J shed 10 bases, with 24 bases lying between them. The CDR3 coding sequence is TGTGCCAGCAGTGAAGCGAGTTATGGCATCCAGGCGCCTCACTACACCTTC. This codes for CASSEASYGIQAPHYTF.

The sample holds a few counts of this clonotype. The J gene is TRBJ1-3, the V gene TRBV9; weak D call: TRBD1 (5 bases). The V and J ends lost 0 bases and 2 bases respectively, with 6 bases between them. This CDR3 region has 14 residues. Germline V gene sequence: CDR1 SGDLS, CDR2 YYNGEE. CDR3 bases: TGTGCCAGCAGCGTAGGGGGCCCTGGAAACACCATATATTTT. It yields the protein CASSVGGPGNTIYF. The full variable domain, with the rest looked up from reference TRBV9 and TRBJ1-3, is DSGVTQTPKHLITATGQRVTLRCSPRSGDLSVYWYQQSLDQGLQFLIQYYNGEERAKGNILERFSAQQFPDLHSELNLSSLELGDSALYFCASSVGGPGNTIYFGEGSWLTVV.

With respect to this clonotype: A junction end diverges from the germline sequence, so it may reflect a read error. The gene calls are TRBV14 and TRBJ2-5; perhaps D is TRBD1 or TRBD2 (6 bases each). This CDR3 is 13 amino acids long. CDR1 and CDR2 (germline): SGHDN, FVKESK. The DNA for the CDR3 is TGTACCAGCAGCCGGGGGCTACAAGAGACCCAGTACTTC. This translates into CTSSRGLQETQYF.

This clonotype was recorded once. The V gene is TRBV29-1, the J gene TRBJ1-1; no firm D call. The length of the CDR3 is 14 residues. Germline CDR1 and CDR2: SQVTM and ANQGSEA. With 4 bases removed from V and 2 bases from J, the gap between germline ends came to 14 bases. In nucleotides, the CDR3 is TGCAGCGTTGCGTTCTCTGGTGCTAACACTGAAGCTTTCTTT. Residues: CSVAFSGANTEAFF.